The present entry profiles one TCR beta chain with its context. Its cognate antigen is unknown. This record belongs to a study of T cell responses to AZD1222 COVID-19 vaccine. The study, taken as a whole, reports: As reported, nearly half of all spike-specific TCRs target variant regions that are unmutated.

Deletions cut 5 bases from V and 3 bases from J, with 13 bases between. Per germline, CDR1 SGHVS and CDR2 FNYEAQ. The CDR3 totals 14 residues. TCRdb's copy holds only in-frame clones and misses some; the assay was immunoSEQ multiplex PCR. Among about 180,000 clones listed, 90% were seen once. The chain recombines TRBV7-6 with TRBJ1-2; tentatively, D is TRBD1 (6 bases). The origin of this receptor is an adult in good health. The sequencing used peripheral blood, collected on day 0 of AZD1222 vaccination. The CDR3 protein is CASSPGAGDYGYTF. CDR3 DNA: TGTGCCAGCAGCCCGGGGGCAGGGGACTATGGCTACACCTTC.